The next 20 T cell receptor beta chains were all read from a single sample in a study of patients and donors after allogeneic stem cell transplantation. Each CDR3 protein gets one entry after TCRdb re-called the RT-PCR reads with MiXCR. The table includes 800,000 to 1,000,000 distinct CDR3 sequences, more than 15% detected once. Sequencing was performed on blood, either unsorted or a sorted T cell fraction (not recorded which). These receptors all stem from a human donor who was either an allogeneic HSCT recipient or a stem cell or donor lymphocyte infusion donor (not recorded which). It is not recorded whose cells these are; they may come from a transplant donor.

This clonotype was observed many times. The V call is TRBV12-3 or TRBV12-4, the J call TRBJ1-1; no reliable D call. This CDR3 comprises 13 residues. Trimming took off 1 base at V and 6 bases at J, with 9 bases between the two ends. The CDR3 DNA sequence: TGTGCCAGCAGTTTAGGGCTGGGCGCTGAAGCTTTCTTT. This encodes CASSLGLGAEAFF.

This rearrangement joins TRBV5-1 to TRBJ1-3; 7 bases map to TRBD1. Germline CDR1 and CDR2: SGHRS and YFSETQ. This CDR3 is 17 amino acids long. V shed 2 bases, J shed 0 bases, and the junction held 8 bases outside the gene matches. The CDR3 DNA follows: TGCGCCAGCAGCTTTCGACAGGGAACCAGCTCTGGAAACACCATATATTTT. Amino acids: CASSFRQGTSSGNTIYF.

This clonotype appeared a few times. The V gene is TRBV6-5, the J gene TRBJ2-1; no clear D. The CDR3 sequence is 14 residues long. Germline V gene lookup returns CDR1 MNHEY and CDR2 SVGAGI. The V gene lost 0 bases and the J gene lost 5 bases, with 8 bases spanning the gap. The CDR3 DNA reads TGTGCCAGCAGTTACTCGATAATTGACAATGAGCAGTTCTTC. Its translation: CASSYSIIDNEQFF.

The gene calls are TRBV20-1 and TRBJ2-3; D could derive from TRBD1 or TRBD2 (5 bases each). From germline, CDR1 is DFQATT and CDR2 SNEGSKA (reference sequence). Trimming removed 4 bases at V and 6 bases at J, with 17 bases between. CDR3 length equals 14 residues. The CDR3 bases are TGCAGTGCTAACGCGAGGGACCCCTTCGATACGCAGTATTTT. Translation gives CSANARDPFDTQYF.

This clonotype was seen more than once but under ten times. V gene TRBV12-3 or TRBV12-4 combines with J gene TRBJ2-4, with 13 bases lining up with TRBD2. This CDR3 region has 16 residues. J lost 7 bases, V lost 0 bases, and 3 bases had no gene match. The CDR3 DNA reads TGTGCCAGCAGTTTAGCCGGACTAGCGGGAGTTAACATTCAGTACTTC. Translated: CASSLAGLAGVNIQYF.

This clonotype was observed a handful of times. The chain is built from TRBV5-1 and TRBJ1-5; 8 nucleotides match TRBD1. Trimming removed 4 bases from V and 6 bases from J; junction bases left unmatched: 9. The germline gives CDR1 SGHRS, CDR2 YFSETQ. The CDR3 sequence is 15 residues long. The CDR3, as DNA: TGCGCCAGCAGCCTCTCCGGACAGGGCGGTCAGCCCCAGCATTTT. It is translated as CASSLSGQGGQPQHF. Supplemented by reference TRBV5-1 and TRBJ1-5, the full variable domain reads KAGVTQTPRYLIKTRGQQVTLSCSPISGHRSVSWYQQTPGQGLQFLFEYFSETQRNKGNFPGRFSGRQFSNSRSEMNVSTLELGDSALYLCASSLSGQGGQPQHFGDGTRLSIL.

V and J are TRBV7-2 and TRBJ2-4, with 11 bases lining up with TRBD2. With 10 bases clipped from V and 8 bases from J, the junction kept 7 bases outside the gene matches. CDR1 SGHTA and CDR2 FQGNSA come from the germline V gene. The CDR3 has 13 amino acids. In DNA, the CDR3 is TGTGCCATCAAGGCTAGCGGGGGGCACATTCAGTACTTC. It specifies CAIKASGGHIQYF.

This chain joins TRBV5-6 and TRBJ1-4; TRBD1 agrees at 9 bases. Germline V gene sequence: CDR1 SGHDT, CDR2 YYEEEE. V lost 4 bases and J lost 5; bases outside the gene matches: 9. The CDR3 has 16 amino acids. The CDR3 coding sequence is TGTGCCAGCAGCCCGGGACAGGGAGACCCGAATGAAAAACTGTTTTTT. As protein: CASSPGQGDPNEKLFF.

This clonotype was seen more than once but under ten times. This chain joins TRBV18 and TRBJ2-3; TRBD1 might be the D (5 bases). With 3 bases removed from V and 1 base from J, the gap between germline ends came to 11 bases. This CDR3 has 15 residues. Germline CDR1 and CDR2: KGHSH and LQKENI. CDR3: CASSPLRGGTDTQYF. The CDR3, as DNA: TGTGCCAGCTCACCCCTTAGGGGCGGCACAGATACGCAGTATTTT.

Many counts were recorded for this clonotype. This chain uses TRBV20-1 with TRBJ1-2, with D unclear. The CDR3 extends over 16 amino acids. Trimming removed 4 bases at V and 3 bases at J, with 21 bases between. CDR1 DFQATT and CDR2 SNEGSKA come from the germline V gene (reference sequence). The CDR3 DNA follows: TGCAGTGCTACCCCTCCCGGGAGATTTGGGGACTATGGCTACACCTTC. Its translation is CSATPPGRFGDYGYTF.

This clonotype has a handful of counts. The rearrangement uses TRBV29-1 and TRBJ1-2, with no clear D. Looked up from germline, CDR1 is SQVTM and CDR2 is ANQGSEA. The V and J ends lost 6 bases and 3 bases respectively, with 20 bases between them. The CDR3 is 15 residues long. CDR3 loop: CSVKDRFNSDYGYTF. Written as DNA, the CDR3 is TGCAGCGTGAAGGATAGATTTAATTCAGACTATGGCTACACCTTC.

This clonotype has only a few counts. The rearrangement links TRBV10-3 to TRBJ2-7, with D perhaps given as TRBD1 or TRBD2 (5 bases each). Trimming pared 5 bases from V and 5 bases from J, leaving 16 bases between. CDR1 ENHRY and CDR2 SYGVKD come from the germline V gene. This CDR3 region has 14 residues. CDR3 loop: CAISTGAMVNEQYF. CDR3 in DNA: TGTGCCATCAGTACCGGGGCAATGGTGAACGAGCAGTACTTC.

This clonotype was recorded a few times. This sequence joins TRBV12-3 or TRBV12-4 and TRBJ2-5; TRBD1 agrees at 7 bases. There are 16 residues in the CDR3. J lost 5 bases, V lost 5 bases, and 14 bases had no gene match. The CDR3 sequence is CASSIGTVRSSETQYF. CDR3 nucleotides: TGTGCCAGCAGTATCGGGACAGTCAGAAGCTCGGAGACCCAGTACTTC.

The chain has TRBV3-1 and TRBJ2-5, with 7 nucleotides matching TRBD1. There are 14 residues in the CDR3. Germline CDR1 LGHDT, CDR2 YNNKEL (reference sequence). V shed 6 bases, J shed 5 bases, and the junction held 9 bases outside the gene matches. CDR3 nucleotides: TGTGCCAGCAGTCGGGACAGCAGTCGGGAGACCCAGTACTTC. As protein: CASSRDSSRETQYF.

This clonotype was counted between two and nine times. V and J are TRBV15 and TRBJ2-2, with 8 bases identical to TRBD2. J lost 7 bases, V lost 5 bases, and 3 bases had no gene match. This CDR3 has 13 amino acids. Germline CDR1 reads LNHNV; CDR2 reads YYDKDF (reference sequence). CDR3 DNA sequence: TGTGCCACCAGCCCTAGCGGGCTCGGGGAGCTGTTTTTT. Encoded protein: CATSPSGLGELFF.

CDR3 region: CASSDTVPYEQYF. DNA of the CDR3: TGTGCCAGCAGCGACACCGTGCCCTACGAGCAGTACTTC. The V gene is TRBV11-1, the J gene TRBJ2-7; D remains ambiguous. Germline V gives CDR1 SGHAT, CDR2 FQDESV (reference sequence). V shed 5 bases and J shed 2 bases, with 10 bases lying between them. This CDR3 contains 13 residues.

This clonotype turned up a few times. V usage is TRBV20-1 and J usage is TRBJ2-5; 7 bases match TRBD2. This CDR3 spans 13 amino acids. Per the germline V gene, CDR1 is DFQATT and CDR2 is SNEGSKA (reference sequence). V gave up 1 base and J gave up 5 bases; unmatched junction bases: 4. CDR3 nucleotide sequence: TGCAGTGCTAGAGGGACTAGTGTGGAGACCCAGTACTTC. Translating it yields CSARGTSVETQYF.

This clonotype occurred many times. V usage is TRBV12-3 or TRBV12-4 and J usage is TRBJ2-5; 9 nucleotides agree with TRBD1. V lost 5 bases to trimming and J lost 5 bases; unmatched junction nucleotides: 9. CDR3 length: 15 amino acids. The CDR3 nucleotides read TGTGCCAGCAGTCACCGGACAGGGGATTGGGAGACCCAGTACTTC. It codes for CASSHRTGDWETQYF.

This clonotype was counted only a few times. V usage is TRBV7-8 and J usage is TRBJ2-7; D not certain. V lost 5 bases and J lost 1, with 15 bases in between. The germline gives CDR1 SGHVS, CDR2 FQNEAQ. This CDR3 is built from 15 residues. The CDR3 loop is CASSSANHGSYEQYF. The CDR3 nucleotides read TGTGCCAGCAGCAGCGCAAATCATGGATCCTACGAGCAGTACTTC.

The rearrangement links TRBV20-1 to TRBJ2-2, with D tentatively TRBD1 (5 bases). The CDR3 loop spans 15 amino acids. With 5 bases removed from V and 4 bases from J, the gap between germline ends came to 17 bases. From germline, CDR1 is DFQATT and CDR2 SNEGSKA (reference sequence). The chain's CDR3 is CSADGRNRGTGELFF. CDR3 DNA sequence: TGCAGTGCTGATGGCCGCAATAGGGGCACCGGGGAGCTGTTTTTT.